This TCR beta chain was profiled in a study of blood T cell repertoires in COVID-19 (TCRdb year 2020). Concerning the study at large: Samples from collaborators originated in the United States, Italy and Spain and spanned both the acute and convalescent phases of COVID-19. Where available, HLA class I and class II types were obtained from metadata supplied by the sample provider rather than from assay-based typing. The repertoires were released in a freely available public database meant as a resource for research on the immune response to SARS-CoV-2. Sample metadata almost always included a de-identified subject ID, COVID-19 status, age in years and sex. The prospective study material was composed of cDNA or gDNA derived from T cells, B-cell-depleted T cells, or PBMCs. Subjects who had been exposed to COVID-19, were actively infected with it, or had recovered from it provided the deeply sampled blood TCRbeta repertoires that made up the dataset. Samples were obtained from the ongoing ImmuneRACE study (first 160 participants) and from over a thousand subjects provided by 6 global collaborators.

The germline V gene provides CDR1 ENHRY and CDR2 SYGVKD. From its cysteine to its phenylalanine, the CDR3 spans 14 amino acids. Of all the DNA, just the CDR3 is kept, 42 bases in frame from base 1. Trimming takes 4 bases from V and 4 bases from J, and the germline ends sit 13 bases apart. The immunoSEQ Assay, a bias-controlled multiplex PCR, was used to amplify TCRbeta CDR3 regions from genomic DNA. Per the source publication's procedure: Within the assay, amplification of reference gene primers was used to estimate how many nucleated cells each sample contained. To quantify the absolute abundance of each unique TCRbeta CDR3 rearrangement, sequence reads were collapsed and filtered. For each sample, productive Simpson clonality was calculated as the square root of Simpson's diversity index over productive rearrangements. TCRdb provides this immuneACCESS table in a form limited to in-frame rearrangements. Some clones are lacking; in checked studies, under half of them reflect an unresolved V gene, and why the rest are absent is not known. The V and J calls and the clone size are those of that table, but D and trimming were determined from the DNA. The sample has 150,000 to 190,000 clones on record, under 85% of them singletons. Approximately 3.7% of the sample comes from the top ten.

Comments on this clone: Its antigen remains unidentified. Base qualities were left out, and no much larger clone turns up one base away.

The collaborating institutions used their own protocols to collect whole blood in K2EDTA tubes. For TCRbeta analysis, collaborators shipped samples in one of three forms: frozen whole blood, isolated PBMCs, or DNA extracted from either of those sample types. Results and caveats for the whole study, not just this receptor: How much clinical and demographic metadata was included differed by source and by participant, and the metadata was provided uncurated.

This TCR came from an elderly woman with acute or convalescent COVID-19. The rearrangement combines TRBV10-3 with TRBJ1-1; a confident D gene designation cannot be given. The material sequenced was peripheral blood. DNA sequence: TGTGCCATCAGTGCCCGGGTTTTGAGCACTGAAGCTTTCTTT. This gives the protein CAISARVLSTEAFF.